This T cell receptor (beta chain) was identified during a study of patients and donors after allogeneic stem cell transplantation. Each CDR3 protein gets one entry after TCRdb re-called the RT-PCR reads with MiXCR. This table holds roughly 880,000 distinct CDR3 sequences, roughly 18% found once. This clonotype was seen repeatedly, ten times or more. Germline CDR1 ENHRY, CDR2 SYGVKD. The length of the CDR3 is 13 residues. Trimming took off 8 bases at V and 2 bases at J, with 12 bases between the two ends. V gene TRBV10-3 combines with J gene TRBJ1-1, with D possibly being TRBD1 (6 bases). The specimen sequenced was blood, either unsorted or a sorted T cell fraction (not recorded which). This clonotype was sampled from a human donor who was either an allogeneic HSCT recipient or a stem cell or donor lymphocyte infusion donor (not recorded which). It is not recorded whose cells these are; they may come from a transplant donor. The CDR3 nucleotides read TGTGCCATCGACACAGGGACCAACACTGAAGCTTTCTTT. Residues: CAIDTGTNTEAFF.